A selection of T cell receptor beta chains follows, all from one sample in a study of metastatic and nonmetastatic thyroid tumors. Via MiXCR, TCRdb re-called the PCR reads. The table records tens of thousands of clones, roughly 15% of them present only once. Sequencing used blood. The receptors were sampled from a female donor with papillary thyroid cancer or a benign thyroid nodule (not recorded which). Some clones in this sample may be carry-over from other donors' samples. The CDR3 runs from the conserved cysteine through the conserved F or W.

V: TRBV29-1
CDR3: CSVGPIRGSSNQPQHF

V: TRBV5-6
CDR3: CASSFGGTGTIVYGYTF

V: TRBV25-1
CDR3: CARPHRDRGYTF

V: TRBV5-4
CDR3: CASRSGLAGATGELFF

V: TRBV6-1
CDR3: CASRDHGAYGYTF

V: TRBV5-4
CDR3: CASSPGGRTYEQYF

V: TRBV20-1
CDR3: CSAPGQGGSYEQYF

V: TRBV20-1
CDR3: CSASRKPGTQYF

V: TRBV28
CDR3: CASSDRDAGANVLTF

V: TRBV2
CDR3: CASSVEGTGNTIYF

V: TRBV15
CDR3: CATSEGQGEETQYF

V: TRBV28
CDR3: CASRSGKSSYNEQFF

V: TRBV15
CDR3: CATRSVVLGAGELFF

V: TRBV9
CDR3: CAGSVSSDASYNEQFF

V: TRBV4-1
CDR3: CASSQVPGASGNKETQYF

V: TRBV29-1
CDR3: CSVVGTVSYEQYF

V: TRBV5-1
CDR3: CASSLAGRTDTQYF

V: TRBV27
CDR3: CASREGTGEFRELFF

V: TRBV5-1
CDR3: CASSLTSENSRTQYF

V: TRBV5-4
CDR3: CASSNTAGVEQYF

V: TRBV14
CDR3: CASSQDTTGNTIYF

V: TRBV6-5
CDR3: CASSYSTGRREKLFF

V: TRBV11-1
CDR3: CASSPSEGMNTEAFF

V: TRBV3-1
CDR3: CASSPLGQVYEQYF

V: TRBV18
CDR3: CASSPTGDRWNSPLHF

V: TRBV28
CDR3: CASNQGLQYF

V: TRBV28
CDR3: CASSPLLSIWRLYEQYF

V: TRBV10-3
CDR3: CAISESQQNEQFF

V: TRBV6-7
CDR3: CASSRTGAVYEQYF